A selection of T cell receptor beta chains follows, all from one sample in a study of T cell changes during pregnancy in multiple sclerosis. Sequenced by immunoSEQ multiplex PCR; TCRdb stores in-frame clones only, minus some. The sample lists roughly 100,000 clones, roughly nine tenths seen once, with 0.75% to 0.95% in the top ten. The source was peripheral blood, collected after pregnancy. The origin of the receptors is a female donor with multiple sclerosis, enrolled in a pregnancy study. CDR3s include the opening cysteine and the closing phenylalanine or tryptophan. Each record gives: D gene, V gene, clone size, J gene, CDR3 DNA, CDR3 protein. A D gene is named only where the DNA matches it firmly. Clone size is shown for a subset of rows, as once, few, many or a class of expanded clone.

D gene: NA
V gene: TRBV19
clone size: few
J gene: TRBJ1-5
CDR3 DNA: TGTGCCAGCTATGCAGGGAACCATCAGCCCCAGCATTTT
CDR3 protein: CASYAGNHQPQHF

D gene: NA
V gene: TRBV9
clone size: NA
J gene: TRBJ1-4
CDR3 DNA: TGTGCCAGCAGCAAGGGGCGCTCGCTCCTAGAAAAACTGTTTTTT
CDR3 protein: CASSKGRSLLEKLFF

D gene: NA
V gene: TRBV7-3
clone size: few
J gene: TRBJ2-2
CDR3 DNA: TGTGCCAGCAGCTTAAATCCAGTATTCACCGGGGAGCTGTTTTTT
CDR3 protein: CASSLNPVFTGELFF

D gene: NA
V gene: TRBV5-1
clone size: NA
J gene: TRBJ1-5
CDR3 DNA: TGCGCCAGCTCCCCGATGACGGGGAGCAATCAGCCCCAGCATTTT
CDR3 protein: CASSPMTGSNQPQHF

D gene: TRBD2
V gene: TRBV9
clone size: NA
J gene: TRBJ2-7
CDR3 DNA: TGTGCCAGCAGCGTAGCTCAAACTAGCGGGGGCCAGCCCTACGAGCAGTACTTC
CDR3 protein: CASSVAQTSGGQPYEQYF

D gene: TRBD1
V gene: TRBV5-4
clone size: once
J gene: TRBJ1-5
CDR3 DNA: TGTGCCAGCAGCCTCGGAGGGGGCGGTCAGCCCCAGCATTTT
CDR3 protein: CASSLGGGGQPQHF

D gene: TRBD1
V gene: TRBV5-4
clone size: NA
J gene: TRBJ1-1
CDR3 DNA: TGTGCCAGCAGCTTGACCTCAGGGGGCACTGAAGCTTTCTTT
CDR3 protein: CASSLTSGGTEAFF

D gene: NA
V gene: TRBV7-9
clone size: NA
J gene: TRBJ1-1
CDR3 DNA: TGTGCCAGCAGTCTAGCACCCTTTGGACGGACTAACACTGAAGCTTTCTTT
CDR3 protein: CASSLAPFGRTNTEAFF

D gene: TRBD2
V gene: TRBV7-2
clone size: NA
J gene: TRBJ2-3
CDR3 DNA: TGTGCCAGCAGCTTACCTAGCGGGGGGGCTTTCACAGATACGCAGTATTTT
CDR3 protein: CASSLPSGGAFTDTQYF

D gene: NA
V gene: TRBV10-1
clone size: NA
J gene: TRBJ2-7
CDR3 DNA: TGCGCCAGCAGTGAGAACGGTAACAGGCCTGAGCAGTACTTC
CDR3 protein: CASSENGNRPEQYF

D gene: TRBD2
V gene: TRBV6-1
clone size: NA
J gene: TRBJ2-7
CDR3 DNA: TGTGCCAGCAGTACCAAACTAGCGGGAGGAAACGAGCAGTACTTC
CDR3 protein: CASSTKLAGGNEQYF

D gene: TRBD1
V gene: TRBV19
clone size: NA
J gene: TRBJ2-5
CDR3 DNA: TGTGCCAGTAGTATGGGACAGTTTTTCGAGACCCAGTACTTC
CDR3 protein: CASSMGQFFETQYF

D gene: TRBD1
V gene: TRBV7-2
clone size: NA
J gene: TRBJ2-3
CDR3 DNA: TGTGCCAGCAGCCCCCATGGTGGGACAGGGGGCACAGATACGCAGTATTTT
CDR3 protein: CASSPHGGTGGTDTQYF

D gene: NA
V gene: TRBV4-3
clone size: NA
J gene: TRBJ1-5
CDR3 DNA: TGCGCCAGCAGCCAAGAAGTTACTAGGATTAATCAGCCCCAGCATTTT
CDR3 protein: CASSQEVTRINQPQHF

D gene: NA
V gene: TRBV6-5
clone size: few
J gene: TRBJ1-2
CDR3 DNA: TGTGCCACTTCGAGGCGGGGGGCAGACTATGGCTACACCTTC
CDR3 protein: CATSRRGADYGYTF

D gene: TRBD1
V gene: TRBV19
clone size: NA
J gene: TRBJ1-1
CDR3 DNA: TGTGCCAGTAGTCCGAGGGGGGACAGGGCGGGGAGGAACACTGAAGCTTTCTTT
CDR3 protein: CASSPRGDRAGRNTEAFF

D gene: NA
V gene: TRBV4-1
clone size: once
J gene: TRBJ2-3
CDR3 DNA: TGCGCCAGCAGTCGGGTCAGCGGCACAGATACGCAGTATTTT
CDR3 protein: CASSRVSGTDTQYF

D gene: TRBD2
V gene: TRBV7-6
clone size: NA
J gene: TRBJ2-3
CDR3 DNA: TGTGCCAGCAGCCCCGCGGGGGGGACAGATACGCAGTATTTT
CDR3 protein: CASSPAGGTDTQYF

D gene: TRBD1
V gene: TRBV5-4
clone size: NA
J gene: TRBJ1-3
CDR3 DNA: TGTGCCAGCAGCAAAAGGACAGGGGGCGATAGAAACACCATATATTTT
CDR3 protein: CASSKRTGGDRNTIYF

D gene: NA
V gene: TRBV19
clone size: NA
J gene: TRBJ1-6
CDR3 DNA: TGTGCCAGTAGCGCGGCGGGCCAGGGGCGAAATTCACCCCTCCACTTT
CDR3 protein: CASSAAGQGRNSPLHF

D gene: TRBD2
V gene: TRBV15
clone size: NA
J gene: TRBJ2-4
CDR3 DNA: TGTGCCACCAGCAGAGGCGGACTAGCGAAAAACATTCAGTACTTC
CDR3 protein: CATSRGGLAKNIQYF

D gene: NA
V gene: TRBV29-1
clone size: NA
J gene: TRBJ1-1
CDR3 DNA: TGCAGCGTTGAAATCGACAGTCCGAACACTGAAGCTTTCTTT
CDR3 protein: CSVEIDSPNTEAFF

D gene: NA
V gene: TRBV7-2
clone size: NA
J gene: TRBJ2-5
CDR3 DNA: TGTGCCAGCAGCGGAGGGTCAGGGCGGCGTGAGACCCAGTACTTC
CDR3 protein: CASSGGSGRRETQYF

D gene: TRBD1
V gene: TRBV5-8
clone size: NA
J gene: TRBJ2-7
CDR3 DNA: TGTGCCAGCAGCCGGGACAGCCGAGACACCTACGAGCAGTACTTC
CDR3 protein: CASSRDSRDTYEQYF

D gene: TRBD2
V gene: TRBV5-8
clone size: NA
J gene: TRBJ2-5
CDR3 DNA: TGTGCCAGCAGCCCTGGGACTAGCGGGAGAGAGACCCAGTACTTC
CDR3 protein: CASSPGTSGRETQYF

D gene: TRBD1
V gene: TRBV7-6
clone size: NA
J gene: TRBJ2-7
CDR3 DNA: TGTGCCAGCAGCTCCATTCGACAGGGGGCCTACGAGCAGTACTTC
CDR3 protein: CASSSIRQGAYEQYF

D gene: NA
V gene: TRBV6-1
clone size: NA
J gene: TRBJ2-1
CDR3 DNA: TGTGCCAGCAGTGAAGCGGGAGATTACAATGAGCAGTTCTTC
CDR3 protein: CASSEAGDYNEQFF

D gene: NA
V gene: TRBV30
clone size: NA
J gene: TRBJ1-4
CDR3 DNA: TGTGCCTGGAATAAACGGAGAAATGAAAAACTGTTTTTT
CDR3 protein: CAWNKRRNEKLFF

D gene: TRBD2
V gene: TRBV23-1
clone size: NA
J gene: TRBJ2-2
CDR3 DNA: TGCGCCAGCAATGGGGCGGGAGGAGGAACCGGGGAGCTGTTTTTT
CDR3 protein: CASNGAGGGTGELFF

D gene: NA
V gene: TRBV7-9
clone size: NA
J gene: TRBJ1-3
CDR3 DNA: TGTGCCAGCAGCGACAATAGTTGGACCATATATTTT
CDR3 protein: CASSDNSWTIYF

D gene: TRBD1
V gene: TRBV7-7
clone size: NA
J gene: TRBJ1-4
CDR3 DNA: TGTGCCAGCAGCAAGGACAGGGGTCCAAATGAAAAACTGTTTTTT
CDR3 protein: CASSKDRGPNEKLFF

D gene: TRBD1
V gene: TRBV27
clone size: NA
J gene: TRBJ1-1
CDR3 DNA: TGTGCCAGCAGTACCATCGAGGGGGCTGGCGCTGAAGCTTTCTTT
CDR3 protein: CASSTIEGAGAEAFF

D gene: TRBD1
V gene: TRBV5-1
clone size: NA
J gene: TRBJ1-1
CDR3 DNA: TGCGCCAGCAGCCCTGTTACAGGGGGCAACACTGAAGCTTTCTTT
CDR3 protein: CASSPVTGGNTEAFF

D gene: TRBD2
V gene: TRBV5-4
clone size: NA
J gene: TRBJ2-3
CDR3 DNA: TGTGCCAGCAGCTCCGGACTAGCGGGGGGGAGGTTTAGCACAGATACGCAGTATTTT
CDR3 protein: CASSSGLAGGRFSTDTQYF

D gene: TRBD1
V gene: TRBV4-3
clone size: NA
J gene: TRBJ1-2
CDR3 DNA: TGCGCCAGCAGCCAGGCGATAGTTGGACAGGGGGCATATGGCTACACCTTC
CDR3 protein: CASSQAIVGQGAYGYTF

D gene: NA
V gene: TRBV28
clone size: NA
J gene: TRBJ1-2
CDR3 DNA: TGTGCCAGCAGTTCACAAGAAGATGGCTACACCTTC
CDR3 protein: CASSSQEDGYTF

D gene: TRBD2
V gene: TRBV30
clone size: once
J gene: TRBJ2-2
CDR3 DNA: TGTGCCTGGAGTTGCGGGGGGGCCAACACCGGGGAGCTGTTTTTT
CDR3 protein: CAWSCGGANTGELFF

D gene: TRBD1
V gene: TRBV19
clone size: NA
J gene: TRBJ1-6
CDR3 DNA: TGTGCCAGTAGTATATCAGACAGGGCGGGATCACCCCTCCACTTT
CDR3 protein: CASSISDRAGSPLHF

D gene: NA
V gene: TRBV7-7
clone size: NA
J gene: TRBJ2-1
CDR3 DNA: TGTGCCAGCAGCTTAAGTACGGCGGGCCGCAATGAGCAGTTCTTC
CDR3 protein: CASSLSTAGRNEQFF

D gene: NA
V gene: TRBV29-1
clone size: NA
J gene: TRBJ1-5
CDR3 DNA: TGCAGCGTCAAAATACACAGTGCAAGCAATCAGCCCCAGCATTTT
CDR3 protein: CSVKIHSASNQPQHF

D gene: TRBD2
V gene: TRBV5-8
clone size: NA
J gene: TRBJ2-5
CDR3 DNA: TGTGCCAGCAGCTTTGGGACGACGGGGGGGGGTCTTGAGACCCAGTACTTC
CDR3 protein: CASSFGTTGGGLETQYF

D gene: NA
V gene: TRBV9
clone size: NA
J gene: TRBJ1-2
CDR3 DNA: TGTGCCAGCAGCGCCCACGGAGACTATGGCTACACCTTC
CDR3 protein: CASSAHGDYGYTF

D gene: NA
V gene: TRBV5-1
clone size: NA
J gene: TRBJ2-7
CDR3 DNA: TGCGCCAGCAGCTCCCCACGGACAACCTACGAGCAGTACTTC
CDR3 protein: CASSSPRTTYEQYF

D gene: TRBD2
V gene: TRBV7-3
clone size: once
J gene: TRBJ2-1
CDR3 DNA: TGTGCCTCTAGTCTTTCTAGCGGGAGCAATGAGCAGTTCTTC
CDR3 protein: CASSLSSGSNEQFF

D gene: NA
V gene: TRBV7-2
clone size: NA
J gene: TRBJ1-2
CDR3 DNA: TGTGCCAGCAGCCCCAGACAGGACTTCTATGGCTACACCTTC
CDR3 protein: CASSPRQDFYGYTF

D gene: TRBD2
V gene: TRBV6-5
clone size: NA
J gene: TRBJ2-1
CDR3 DNA: TGTGCCAGCAGTTACTATGGCGGGGGGGCCAGAGATGAGCAGTTCTTC
CDR3 protein: CASSYYGGGARDEQFF

D gene: TRBD1
V gene: TRBV30
clone size: NA
J gene: TRBJ2-3
CDR3 DNA: TGTGCCCTGGACAGGGGGCCAGATACGCAGTATTTT
CDR3 protein: CALDRGPDTQYF

D gene: TRBD1
V gene: TRBV2
clone size: NA
J gene: TRBJ2-6
CDR3 DNA: TGTGCCAGCAGTGCCGGGACAGGGGCCGGGGCCAACGTCCTGACTTTC
CDR3 protein: CASSAGTGAGANVLTF